This T cell receptor beta chain stems from a study of glioma-infiltrating T cells. Findings of the study overall: Tissue-blood divergence was below expectation in non-neoplastic patients, above in gliomas.

The iRepertoire nested amplicon-rescue multiplex PCR amplified TCR alpha and beta CDR3s from RNA. One entry per CDR3 protein results from TCRdb running MiXCR on the multiplex PCR reads. The table includes roughly 200,000 distinct CDR3 sequences, 32% detected once. This clonotype showed up many times. Its antigen is unidentified. This sequence originates from a human donor with low-grade glioma or glioblastoma, undergoing nonglioma brain surgery, or in good health (not recorded which). Material: glioma tissue, nonneoplastic brain tissue, or PBMCs (not recorded which).

CDR3 bases: TGTGCCAGCAGCTCGACCGACAGGACAAATGAGCAGTTCTTC. It specifies CASSSTDRTNEQFF. V usage is TRBV11-3 and J usage is TRBJ2-1, with D perhaps matching TRBD1 (6 bases). The V end was cut by 4 bases, the J end by 7 bases, with 14 bases between. The CDR3 contains 14 residues. Germline V gene sequence: CDR1 SGHNT, CDR2 YENEEA.